The sequence of this T cell receptor beta chain was determined in a study of human T cells and chemical hapten exposure. The overall study: Throughout a study of approximately 25 weeks, patients underwent weekly scalp administration of diphenylcyclopropenone doses. Study-wide points: Patch test score showed a positive correlation with PT1 expanded TCR counts.

The library attached unique molecular identifiers to individual cDNA molecules. One entry per CDR3 protein results from TCRdb running MiXCR on the RACE reads. The sample yields some 350,000 distinct CDR3 sequences, approximately 6.3% seen once. As for this clonotype: Its cognate antigen is unknown.

Time point reported: patch test 1, 2 weeks after DPC sensitization. Treatment defined: therapeutic diphenylcyclopropenone sensitization with weekly scalp DPC. Looked up from germline, CDR1 is SGHDN and CDR2 is FVKESK. Trimming took 2 bases from V and 0 from J, leaving 7 bases between them. The CDR3 extends over 15 amino acids. The clonotype comes from a woman aged 18-29 years with alopecia areata. Some clones in this sample may be carry-over from other donors' samples. Source: whole blood, taken in connection with sensitization to the hapten diphenylcyclopropenone (DPC). This chain joins TRBV14 and TRBJ2-2; D ambiguous. CDR3 loop: CASSQKGSNTGELFF. The CDR3 DNA reads as TGTGCCAGCAGCCAAAAGGGCTCGAACACCGGGGAGCTGTTTTTT.